The rows below give T cell receptor beta chains drawn from one sample of a study of blood T cell repertoires in COVID-19. Clones were read by immunoSEQ multiplex PCR, and TCRdb kept only the in-frame ones, dropping some. The table has 80,000 or so clones, around 80% seen once. The specimen sequenced was peripheral blood. These receptors came from a human donor in a cohort sampled during active COVID-19. The CDR3 runs from the conserved cysteine through the conserved F or W. D genes are given only for firm matches. The listing skips clone size in some rows; elsewhere it reads once, few, many or a size class.

d_gene	j_gene	v_gene	abundance	CDR3aa	CDR3nt
-	TRBJ1-1	TRBV11-3	-	CASSFTVNTEAFF	TGTGCCAGCAGCTTCACGGTGAACACTGAAGCTTTCTTT
-	TRBJ2-1	TRBV5-1	-	CASSLKFSEQFF	TGCGCCAGCAGCTTGAAGTTCAGTGAGCAGTTCTTC
TRBD1	TRBJ2-7	TRBV6-4	-	CASSVSGTGGNPESYEQYF	TGTGCCAGCAGTGTTTCCGGGACAGGGGGGAATCCGGAATCCTACGAGCAGTACTTC
-	TRBJ1-1	TRBV6-5	-	CASSYSIGTEAFF	TGTGCCAGCAGTTACTCGATCGGGACTGAAGCTTTCTTT
-	TRBJ2-4	TRBV6-1	-	CASSEAGPRGIQYF	TGTGCCAGCAGTGAAGCCGGCCCTAGGGGGATTCAGTACTTC
TRBD1	TRBJ2-7	TRBV28	-	CASSSTQGVEQYF	TGTGCCAGCAGTTCAACCCAGGGGGTTGAGCAGTACTTC
TRBD2	TRBJ2-3	TRBV7-2	-	CASTQRAPGLAGADTQYF	TGTGCCAGCACCCAGCGAGCTCCGGGACTAGCGGGAGCAGATACGCAGTATTTT
TRBD2	TRBJ2-7	TRBV7-2	-	CASSPRTSGAGYEQYF	TGTGCCAGCAGCCCCCGGACTAGCGGGGCGGGCTACGAGCAGTACTTC
TRBD1	TRBJ1-2	TRBV18	-	CASSPGTGTNYGYTF	TGTGCCAGCTCACCCGGGACAGGGACTAACTATGGCTACACCTTC
TRBD1	TRBJ1-2	TRBV7-9	-	CASSFGQGAGYTF	TGTGCCAGCAGCTTTGGACAGGGGGCTGGCTACACCTTC
TRBD1	TRBJ2-3	TRBV5-1	once	CASSKGQTTDTQYF	TGCGCCAGCAGCAAGGGACAGACAACAGATACGCAGTATTTT
TRBD2	TRBJ2-7	TRBV19	-	CASSPPRTSPEQYF	TGTGCCAGTAGTCCTCCTCGGACTAGTCCCGAGCAGTACTTC
-	TRBJ1-2	TRBV6-1	-	CASSEVWGGTANYGYTF	TGTGCCAGCAGTGAAGTCTGGGGGGGGACGGCTAACTATGGCTACACCTTC
-	TRBJ1-1	TRBV10-3	-	CAISESTSHSAFF	TGTGCCATCAGTGAGTCGACTAGCCACTCTGCTTTCTTT
TRBD1	TRBJ2-3	TRBV5-1	once	CASSMDRAKGTDTQYF	TGCGCCAGCAGCATGGACAGGGCGAAAGGCACAGATACGCAGTATTTT
-	TRBJ1-1	TRBV29-1	-	CSVGTAGTEAFF	TGCAGCGTTGGGACAGCAGGCACTGAAGCTTTCTTT
-	TRBJ2-7	TRBV18	-	CASSPGPEQYF	TGTGCCAGCTCACCCGGTCCGGAGCAGTACTTC
TRBD1	TRBJ1-1	TRBV12-5	-	CASGLTGGAEAFF	TGTGCTAGTGGGCTCACAGGGGGGGCTGAAGCTTTCTTT
TRBD1	TRBJ1-4	TRBV2	-	CASSIDRDGRDEKLFF	TGTGCCAGCAGTATCGACAGGGACGGACGTGATGAAAAACTGTTTTTT
TRBD1	TRBJ2-1	TRBV6-1	-	CASSEEGTEYNEQFF	TGTGCCAGCAGTGAAGAAGGGACAGAGTACAATGAGCAGTTCTTC
TRBD2	TRBJ2-7	TRBV3-1/TRBV3-2	-	CASSRGLAGGEQYF	TGTGCCAGCAGCCGGGGACTAGCGGGGGGCGAGCAGTACTTC
-	TRBJ2-2	TRBV9	-	CASEGSGELFF	TGTGCCAGCGAGGGATCCGGGGAGCTGTTTTTT
-	TRBJ2-2	TRBV5-4	-	CASSLATGELFF	TGTGCCAGCAGCTTGGCTACCGGGGAGCTGTTTTTT
TRBD1	TRBJ1-4	TRBV5-1	-	CASSAGQGLNEKLFF	TGCGCCAGCAGCGCGGGACAGGGCCTTAATGAAAAACTGTTTTTT
TRBD2	TRBJ2-7	TRBV4-1	-	CASSQEPAGAYEQYF	TGCGCCAGCAGCCAAGAACCAGCGGGGGCTTACGAGCAGTACTTC
-	TRBJ2-2	TRBV9	few	CASSVKQVTGELFF	TGTGCCAGCAGCGTAAAACAGGTTACCGGGGAGCTGTTTTTT
TRBD1	TRBJ1-3	TRBV6-6	-	CASRKGQGSGNTIYF	TGTGCCAGCAGGAAGGGACAGGGCTCTGGAAACACCATATATTTT
-	TRBJ2-5	TRBV20-1	-	CSASPQETQYF	TGCAGTGCTAGTCCACAAGAGACCCAGTACTTC
-	TRBJ1-5	TRBV11-2	-	CASSLGGVQPQHF	TGTGCCAGCAGCTTGGGAGGGGTTCAGCCCCAGCATTTT
-	TRBJ1-1	TRBV5-5	-	CASSFNRNTEAFF	TGTGCCAGCAGCTTTAACAGGAACACTGAAGCTTTCTTT
-	TRBJ2-6	TRBV9	-	CARRGGGGAGANVLTF	TGTGCCCGCCGCGGCGGGGGCGGCGCGGGGGCCAACGTCCTGACTTTC
-	TRBJ1-1	TRBV7-2	-	CASSKNLQGLNTEAFF	TGTGCCAGCAGCAAAAACCTACAGGGATTGAACACTGAAGCTTTCTTT
TRBD2	TRBJ2-1	TRBV14	once	CASSQWGGTDEQFF	TGTGCCAGCAGCCAATGGGGGGGGACGGATGAGCAGTTCTTC
TRBD1	TRBJ1-6	TRBV4-1	-	CASSQAGTGRSPLHF	TGCGCCAGCAGCCAAGCCGGGACAGGGCGATCACCCCTCCACTTT
TRBD1	TRBJ2-1	TRBV24-1	-	CATSDGDSYYNEQFF	TGTGCCACCAGTGATGGGGACAGCTACTACAATGAGCAGTTCTTC
-	TRBJ1-3	TRBV5-1	-	CASSLTGGDGNTIYF	TGCGCCAGCAGCTTGACGGGCGGGGATGGAAACACCATATATTTT
-	TRBJ2-5	TRBV19	-	CASSMGSRVRETQYF	TGTGCCAGTAGTATGGGGTCCAGGGTACGAGAGACCCAGTACTTC
-	TRBJ1-6	TRBV3-1/TRBV3-2	once	CASSPWGRGSPLHF	TGTGCCAGCAGCCCATGGGGCAGGGGTTCACCCCTCCACTTT
TRBD1	TRBJ1-1	TRBV7-2	-	CASSLQGVTEAFF	TGTGCCAGCAGCTTACAGGGGGTCACTGAAGCTTTCTTT
-	TRBJ1-3	TRBV7-3	once	CASSPQQGVGNTIYF	TGTGCCAGCAGCCCGCAACAGGGCGTCGGAAACACCATATATTTT
TRBD2	TRBJ2-7	TRBV6-5	-	CASSYSSGGVYEQYF	TGTGCCAGCAGTTACTCGAGCGGGGGGGTCTACGAGCAGTACTTC
TRBD1	TRBJ2-5	TRBV7-9	-	CASSGQETGIGETQYF	TGTGCCAGCAGCGGACAGGAGACAGGGATTGGAGAGACCCAGTACTTC